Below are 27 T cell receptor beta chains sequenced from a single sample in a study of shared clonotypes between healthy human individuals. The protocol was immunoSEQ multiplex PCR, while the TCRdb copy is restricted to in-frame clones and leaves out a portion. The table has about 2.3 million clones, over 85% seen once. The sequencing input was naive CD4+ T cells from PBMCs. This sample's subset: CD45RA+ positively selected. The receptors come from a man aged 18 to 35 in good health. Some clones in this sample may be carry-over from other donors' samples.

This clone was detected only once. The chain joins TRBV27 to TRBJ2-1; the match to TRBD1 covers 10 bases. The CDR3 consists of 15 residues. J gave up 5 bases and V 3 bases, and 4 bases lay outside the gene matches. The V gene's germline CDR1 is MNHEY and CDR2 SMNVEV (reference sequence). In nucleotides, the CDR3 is TGTGCCAGCAGTTTTTGGGACAGGGGAAACAATGAGCAGTTCTTC. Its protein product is CASSFWDRGNNEQFF.

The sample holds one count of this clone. For the CDR3, the DNA is TGTGCCAGCAGGGGAGAGACTGGAAACACCATATATTTT. It specifies CASRGETGNTIYF. The rearrangement links TRBV2 to TRBJ1-3, with D uncertain. The V end lost 6 bases, the J end lost 2 bases, and 8 bases lay between the germline ends. The germline V gene has CDR1 SNHLY and CDR2 FYNNEI. The CDR3 is 13 residues long.

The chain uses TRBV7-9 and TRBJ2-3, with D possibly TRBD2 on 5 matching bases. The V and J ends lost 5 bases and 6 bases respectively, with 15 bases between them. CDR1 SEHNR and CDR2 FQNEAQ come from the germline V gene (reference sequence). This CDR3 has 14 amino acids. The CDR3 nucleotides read TGTGCCAGCAGCCCCCCGGGAAGTCGGGATACGCAGTATTTT. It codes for CASSPPGSRDTQYF.

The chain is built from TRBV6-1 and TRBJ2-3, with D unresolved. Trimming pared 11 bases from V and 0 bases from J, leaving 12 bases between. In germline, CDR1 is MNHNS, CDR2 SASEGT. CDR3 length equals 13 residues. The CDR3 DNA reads TGTGCCGGTGAAGGGTGGAGCACAGATACGCAGTATTTT. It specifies CAGEGWSTDTQYF.

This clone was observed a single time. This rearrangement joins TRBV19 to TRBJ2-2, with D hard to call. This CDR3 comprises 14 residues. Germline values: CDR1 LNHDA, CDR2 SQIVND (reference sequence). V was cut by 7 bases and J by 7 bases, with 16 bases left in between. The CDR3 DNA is TGTGCCAGTACCCTATCGGGTGGTAGCGGGGAGCTGTTTTTT. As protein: CASTLSGGSGELFF.

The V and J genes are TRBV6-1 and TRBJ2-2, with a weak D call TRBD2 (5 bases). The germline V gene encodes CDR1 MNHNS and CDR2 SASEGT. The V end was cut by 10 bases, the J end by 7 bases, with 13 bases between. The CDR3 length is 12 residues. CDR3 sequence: CATLAQDGELFF. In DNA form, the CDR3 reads TGTGCCACCCTAGCCCAGGACGGGGAGCTGTTTTTT.

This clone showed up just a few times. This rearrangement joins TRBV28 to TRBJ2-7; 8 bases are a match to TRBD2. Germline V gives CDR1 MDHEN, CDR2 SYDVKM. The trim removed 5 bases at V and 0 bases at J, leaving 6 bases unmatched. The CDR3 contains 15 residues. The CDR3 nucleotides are TGTGCCAGCAGTCCCCAGCTAGCGGGCTCCTACGAGCAGTACTTC. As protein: CASSPQLAGSYEQYF.

CDR3 in amino acids: CASSYLGQGDNEKLFF. CDR3 bases: TGTGCCAGCAGTTACCTTGGACAGGGAGACAATGAAAAACTGTTTTTT. The chain couples TRBV28 to TRBJ1-4, with 8 positions matching TRBD1. V was pared by 4 bases and J by 5 bases, with 9 bases of the junction left unmatched. The CDR3 covers 16 residues. Germline V gene sequence: CDR1 MDHEN, CDR2 SYDVKM.

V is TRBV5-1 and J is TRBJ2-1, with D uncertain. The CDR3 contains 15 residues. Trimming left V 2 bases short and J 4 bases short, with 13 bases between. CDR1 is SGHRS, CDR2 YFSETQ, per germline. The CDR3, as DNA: TGCGCCAGCAGCTTACAGACTCAGTTATACAATGAGCAGTTCTTC. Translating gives CASSLQTQLYNEQFF.

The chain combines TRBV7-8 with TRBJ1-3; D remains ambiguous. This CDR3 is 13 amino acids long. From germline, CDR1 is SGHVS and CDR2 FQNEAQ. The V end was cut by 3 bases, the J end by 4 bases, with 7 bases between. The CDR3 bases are TGTGCCAGCAGCTTTTTGCCCGGAAACACCATATATTTT. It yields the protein CASSFLPGNTIYF.

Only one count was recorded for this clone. The CDR3 DNA reads TGTGCCAGCAGCGAGGGACAGTCGACAACTAATGAAAAACTGTTTTTT. It yields the protein CASSEGQSTTNEKLFF. The rearrangement links TRBV11-1 to TRBJ1-4; 7 bases are shared with TRBD1. J lost 0 bases, V lost 5 bases, and 6 bases had no gene match. The CDR3 contains 16 residues. Germline lookup yields CDR1 SGHAT and CDR2 FQDESV (reference sequence).

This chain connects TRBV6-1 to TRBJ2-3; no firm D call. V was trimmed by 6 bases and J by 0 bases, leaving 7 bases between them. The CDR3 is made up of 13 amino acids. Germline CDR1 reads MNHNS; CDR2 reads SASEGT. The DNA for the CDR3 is TGTGCCAGCAGGCTGGACAGCACAGATACGCAGTATTTT. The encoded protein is CASRLDSTDTQYF.

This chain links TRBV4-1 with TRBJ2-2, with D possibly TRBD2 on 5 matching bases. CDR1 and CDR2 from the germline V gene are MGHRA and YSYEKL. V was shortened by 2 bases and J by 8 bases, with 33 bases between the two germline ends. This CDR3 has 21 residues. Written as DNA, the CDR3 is TGCGCCAGCAGCCAAAATCCCCTGCGCCCTAGGACCGCATTAAGGAGGGGGGAGCTGTTTTTT. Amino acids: CASSQNPLRPRTALRRGELFF.

CDR3 sequence (DNA): TGTGCCAGCAGCGGAGTTCTAGCCAAAAACATTCAGTACTTC. Protein product: CASSGVLAKNIQYF. The chain couples TRBV6-1 to TRBJ2-4, with D uncertain. CDR1 and CDR2 (germline): MNHNS, SASEGT. This CDR3 has 14 residues. Trimming left V 6 bases short and J 0 bases short, with 9 bases between.

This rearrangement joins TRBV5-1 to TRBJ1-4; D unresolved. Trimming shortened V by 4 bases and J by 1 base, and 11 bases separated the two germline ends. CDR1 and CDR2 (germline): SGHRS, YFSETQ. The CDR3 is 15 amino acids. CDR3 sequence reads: CASSQGRITNEKLFF. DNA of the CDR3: TGCGCCAGCAGCCAAGGGAGAATAACTAATGAAAAACTGTTTTTT.

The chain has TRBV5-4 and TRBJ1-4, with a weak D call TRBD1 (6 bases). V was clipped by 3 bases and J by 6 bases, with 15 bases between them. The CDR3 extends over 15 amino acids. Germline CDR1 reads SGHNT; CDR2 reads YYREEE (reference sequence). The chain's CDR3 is CASSSSGGAHEKLFF. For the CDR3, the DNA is TGTGCCAGCAGCTCTAGTGGGGGGGCGCATGAAAAACTGTTTTTT.

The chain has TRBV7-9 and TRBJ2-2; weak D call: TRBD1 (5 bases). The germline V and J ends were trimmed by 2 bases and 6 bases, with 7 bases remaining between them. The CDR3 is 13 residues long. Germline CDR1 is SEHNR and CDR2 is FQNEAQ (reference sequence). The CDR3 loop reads CASSLRGPGELFF. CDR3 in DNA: TGTGCCAGCAGCTTAAGGGGTCCCGGGGAGCTGTTTTTT.

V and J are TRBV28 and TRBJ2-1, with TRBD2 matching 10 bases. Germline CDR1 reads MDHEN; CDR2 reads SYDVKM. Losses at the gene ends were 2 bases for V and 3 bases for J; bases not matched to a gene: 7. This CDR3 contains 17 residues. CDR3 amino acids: CASSLGLAGGNYNEQFF. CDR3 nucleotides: TGTGCCAGCAGTTTAGGGTTAGCGGGAGGAAACTACAATGAGCAGTTCTTC.

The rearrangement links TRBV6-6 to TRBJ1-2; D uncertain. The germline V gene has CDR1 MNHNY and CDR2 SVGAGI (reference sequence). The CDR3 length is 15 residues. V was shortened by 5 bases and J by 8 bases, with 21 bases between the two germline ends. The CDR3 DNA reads TGTGCCAGCAGTAATACTCTACCACCAAGCAGGGGCTACACCTTC. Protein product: CASSNTLPPSRGYTF.

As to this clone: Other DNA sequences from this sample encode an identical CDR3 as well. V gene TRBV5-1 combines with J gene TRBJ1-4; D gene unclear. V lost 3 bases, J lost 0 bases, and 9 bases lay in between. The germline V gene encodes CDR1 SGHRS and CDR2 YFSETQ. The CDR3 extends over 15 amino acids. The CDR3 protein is CASSSGRTTNEKLFF. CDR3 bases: TGCGCCAGCAGCTCTGGGAGAACAACTAATGAAAAACTGTTTTTT.

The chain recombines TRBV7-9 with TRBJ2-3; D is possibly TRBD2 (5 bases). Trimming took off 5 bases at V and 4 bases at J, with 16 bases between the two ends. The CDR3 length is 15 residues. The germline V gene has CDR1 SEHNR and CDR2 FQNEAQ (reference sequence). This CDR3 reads CASSRTGPGADTQYF. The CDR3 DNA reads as TGTGCCAGCAGCCGGACTGGCCCTGGCGCAGATACGCAGTATTTT.

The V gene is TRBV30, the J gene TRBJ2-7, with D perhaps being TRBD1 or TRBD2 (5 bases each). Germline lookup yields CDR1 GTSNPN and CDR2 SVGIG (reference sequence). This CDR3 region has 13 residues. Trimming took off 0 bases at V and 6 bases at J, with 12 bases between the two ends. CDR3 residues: CAWSVILGTEQYF. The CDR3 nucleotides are TGTGCCTGGAGTGTAATACTAGGGACCGAGCAGTACTTC.

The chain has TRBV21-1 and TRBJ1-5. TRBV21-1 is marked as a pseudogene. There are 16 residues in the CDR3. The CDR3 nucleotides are TGTGCCAGCAGCAAAGTGGGTCCAGCACGAGATCAGCCCCAGCATTTT. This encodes CASSKVGPARDQPQHF.

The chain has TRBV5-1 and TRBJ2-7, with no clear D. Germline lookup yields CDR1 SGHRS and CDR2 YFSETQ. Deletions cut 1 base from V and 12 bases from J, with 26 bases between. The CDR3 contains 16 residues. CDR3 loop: CASSLIGVGSPREVYF. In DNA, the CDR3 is TGCGCCAGCAGCTTGATTGGGGTTGGCTCCCCCCGCGAGGTGTACTTC.

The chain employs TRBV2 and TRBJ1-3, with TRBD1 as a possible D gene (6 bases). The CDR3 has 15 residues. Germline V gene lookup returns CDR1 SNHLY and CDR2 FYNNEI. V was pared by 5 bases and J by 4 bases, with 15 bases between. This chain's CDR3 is CASSLSGGPGNTIYF. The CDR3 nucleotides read TGTGCCAGCAGTTTATCGGGGGGGCCCGGAAACACCATATATTTT.

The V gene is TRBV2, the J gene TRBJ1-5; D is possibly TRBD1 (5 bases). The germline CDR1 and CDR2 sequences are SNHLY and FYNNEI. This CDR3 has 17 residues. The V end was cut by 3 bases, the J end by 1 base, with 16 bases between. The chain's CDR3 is CASSELDSLLSNQPQHF. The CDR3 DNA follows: TGTGCCAGCAGTGAGCTCGACAGTCTGTTAAGCAATCAGCCCCAGCATTTT.

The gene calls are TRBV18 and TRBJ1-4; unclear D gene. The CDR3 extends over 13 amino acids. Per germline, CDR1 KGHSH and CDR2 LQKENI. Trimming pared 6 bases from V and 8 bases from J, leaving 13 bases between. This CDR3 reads CASSRGNGEKLFF. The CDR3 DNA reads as TGTGCCAGCTCCCGAGGGAACGGGGAAAAACTGTTTTTT.